Shown below are 20 T cell receptor beta chains from a single sample sequenced in a study of identical twins. TCRdb processed the 5' RACE reads anew with MiXCR; each CDR3 protein has one entry. The table records 700,000 or so distinct CDR3 sequences, 8.5% to 9.5% of them present only once. This sample also appeared in a second study, on yellow fever vaccine responses in identical twins.

The sample was PBMCs. All receptors derive from a woman aged 18-29 years in good health.

This clonotype was observed a handful of times. The chain recombines TRBV20-1 with TRBJ2-2, with TRBD2 matching 13 bases. Germline V gene sequence: CDR1 DFQATT, CDR2 SNEGSKA (reference sequence). V shed 6 bases, J shed 3 bases, and the junction held 7 bases outside the gene matches. The CDR3 sequence is 16 residues long. CDR3 nucleotides: TGCAGTGCCCCGAAACTAGCGGGAGGGGACACCGGGGAGCTGTTTTTT. Its translation: CSAPKLAGGDTGELFF.

This clonotype was detected ten times or more. J is TRBJ2-1 and V is TRBV14; D unresolved. V was shortened by 5 bases and J by 0 bases, with 5 bases between the two germline ends. The CDR3 covers 13 residues. Germline CDR1 and CDR2: SGHDN and FVKESK. CDR3 region: CASSASSYNEQFF. The CDR3 bases are TGTGCCAGCAGCGCGAGCTCCTACAATGAGCAGTTCTTC. Variable domain in full (rest from reference TRBV14 and TRBJ2-1): EAGVTQFPSHSVIEKGQTVTLRCDPISGHDNLYWYRRVMGKEIKFLLHFVKESKQDESGMPNNRFLAERTGGTYSTLKVQPAELEDSGVYFCASSASSYNEQFFGPGTRLTVL.

This clonotype was counted at least ten times. The chain uses TRBV29-1 and TRBJ2-1; D ambiguous. V lost 1 base and J lost 0, with 16 bases in between. Germline CDR1 reads SQVTM; CDR2 reads ANQGSEA. The CDR3 covers 17 residues. CDR3: CSVEGGIDGSSYNEQFF. The CDR3 DNA is TGCAGCGTTGAAGGAGGTATAGACGGAAGCTCCTACAATGAGCAGTTCTTC.

The CDR3, as DNA: TGTGCCAGCAGCCAAGTCCGACTAGCGGTAGGAGATACGCAGTATTTT. It yields the protein CASSQVRLAVGDTQYF. This chain links TRBV3-1 with TRBJ2-3, with 9 bases aligning to TRBD2. V gave up 1 base and J gave up 5 bases; unmatched junction bases: 7. The germline V gene has CDR1 LGHDT and CDR2 YNNKEL (reference sequence). This CDR3 has 16 residues.

The chain uses TRBV18 and TRBJ1-6, with 8 bases fitting TRBD1. The CDR3 covers 15 residues. The germline gives CDR1 KGHSH, CDR2 LQKENI. J was trimmed by 9 bases and V by 3 bases; bases with no gene match: 7. The CDR3 is CASSPQGASSSPLHF. CDR3 in DNA: TGTGCCAGCTCACCGCAGGGGGCATCCAGTTCACCCCTCCACTTT.

This clonotype was recorded a few times. The V and J genes are TRBV6-2 or TRBV6-3 and TRBJ1-1; D possibly corresponds to TRBD1 (6 bases). CDR1 and CDR2 (germline): MNHEY, SVGEGT. Deletions cut 5 bases from V and 7 bases from J, with 14 bases between. The CDR3 has 13 residues. CDR3 sequence: CASSPTDRFEAFF. The DNA of the CDR3 is TGTGCCAGCAGTCCCACTGACAGGTTTGAAGCTTTCTTT.

The V call is TRBV20-1, the J call TRBJ1-4, with D possibly being TRBD1 (6 bases). The CDR3 covers 14 residues. The germline CDR1 and CDR2 sequences are DFQATT and SNEGSKA (reference sequence). The V and J ends lost 6 bases and 7 bases respectively, with 18 bases between them. The CDR3 reads CSARTTGMGEKLFF. CDR3 DNA sequence: TGCAGTGCGAGAACTACAGGGATGGGTGAAAAACTGTTTTTT.

This chain links TRBV28 with TRBJ2-7, with 7 bases lining up with TRBD1. The ends lost 2 bases at V and 2 bases at J; junction bases unmatched: 3. Germline CDR1 MDHEN, CDR2 SYDVKM. The CDR3 length is 14 residues. CDR3 region: CASSLPRGTYEQYF. The DNA for the CDR3 is TGTGCCAGCAGTTTACCCAGGGGGACCTACGAGCAGTACTTC.

This rearrangement joins TRBV6-1 to TRBJ2-1; no firm D call. The CDR3 contains 15 residues. The V end was cut by 3 bases, the J end by 0 bases, with 9 bases between. CDR1 is MNHNS, CDR2 SASEGT, per germline. CDR3 sequence reads: CASSEDQSSYNEQFF. The CDR3 nucleotides read TGTGCCAGCAGTGAGGACCAAAGCTCCTACAATGAGCAGTTCTTC.

The chain employs TRBV20-1 and TRBJ2-7; possibly TRBD1 or TRBD2 for D (5 bases each). The CDR3 is 14 residues long. The germline CDR1 and CDR2 sequences are DFQATT and SNEGSKA (reference sequence). V lost 6 bases, J lost 6 bases, and 21 bases lay in between. The CDR3, as DNA: TGCAGTGCCGCGAGGGGCAAGGGTCCCGCCGAGCAGTACTTC. Its translation is CSAARGKGPAEQYF.

This clonotype was detected many times. The chain carries TRBV5-5 and TRBJ2-3; 7 positions match TRBD2. CDR1 and CDR2 (germline): SGHKS, YYEKEE (reference sequence). The CDR3 has 16 residues. The trim removed 2 bases at V and 4 bases at J, leaving 10 bases unmatched. The CDR3 DNA follows: TGTGCCAGCAGCTTCGCTGGGGGAGGGCAGGCAGATACGCAGTATTTT. It encodes CASSFAGGGQADTQYF.

This clonotype has a count of ten or more. This chain connects TRBV7-9 to TRBJ2-7, with D perhaps matching TRBD2 (5 bases). Germline CDR1 and CDR2: SEHNR and FQNEAQ (reference sequence). CDR3 length equals 14 residues. Trimming removed 3 bases from V and 6 bases from J, with 15 bases in between. The CDR3 loop reads CASSFGIKTGEQYF. The DNA for the CDR3 is TGTGCCAGCAGCTTCGGGATAAAAACTGGCGAGCAGTACTTC.

This clonotype appeared a few times. The chain uses TRBV7-8 and TRBJ1-4; the D is unclear. Trimming shortened V by 5 bases and J by 1 base, and 14 bases separated the two germline ends. Germline CDR1 is SGHVS and CDR2 is FQNEAQ. This CDR3 has 16 residues. The CDR3 spells CASSHSRWETNEKLFF. CDR3 DNA: TGTGCCAGCAGCCACTCCCGGTGGGAAACTAATGAAAAACTGTTTTTT.

The V call is TRBV20-1, the J call TRBJ2-1; 7 bases match TRBD2. The ends lost 8 bases at V and 7 bases at J; junction bases unmatched: 8. The CDR3 has 12 amino acids. Germline loops: CDR1 DFQATT, CDR2 SNEGSKA (reference sequence). The CDR3 region is CSRLAPPNEQFF. In nucleotides, the CDR3 is TGCAGTAGACTAGCCCCCCCGAATGAGCAGTTCTTC.

This clonotype was seen only a few times. The CDR3 loop reads CASSSRDDSSDTQYF. In nucleotides, the CDR3 is TGCGCCAGCAGCTCCCGGGACGATTCGTCAGATACGCAGTATTTT. V and J are TRBV5-1 and TRBJ2-3; tentatively, D is TRBD1 or TRBD2 (5 bases each). Deletions cut 3 bases from V and 4 bases from J, with 15 bases between. Per germline, CDR1 SGHRS and CDR2 YFSETQ. This CDR3 comprises 15 residues.

The chain joins TRBV30 to TRBJ2-3; D is perhaps TRBD2 (6 bases). The CDR3 spans 13 residues. Trimming cost V 4 bases and J 4 bases, with 12 bases left between them. Germline V gives CDR1 GTSNPN, CDR2 SVGIG (reference sequence). The CDR3 coding sequence is TGTGCCTGGAATCGCGGGAAGGCAGATACGCAGTATTTT. This encodes CAWNRGKADTQYF.

There are a few counts of this clonotype. The chain has TRBV2 and TRBJ1-1, with D uncertain. CDR3 size: 14 residues. CDR1 is SNHLY, CDR2 FYNNEI, per germline. V gave up 1 base and J gave up 2 bases, with 8 bases separating them. The CDR3 DNA reads TGTGCCAGCAGTGAAGTTGGGTTTAACACTGAAGCTTTCTTT. This codes for CASSEVGFNTEAFF.

This clonotype occurred many times. V and J are TRBV20-1 and TRBJ2-7; unclear D gene. Germline V gene data show CDR1 as DFQATT and CDR2 as SNEGSKA (reference sequence). The CDR3 sequence is 14 residues long. The V gene lost 1 base and the J gene lost 4 bases, with 14 bases spanning the gap. This CDR3 reads CSARVRARFYEQYF. In nucleotides, the CDR3 is TGCAGTGCTAGAGTTCGGGCCCGGTTTTACGAGCAGTACTTC.

This clonotype was detected a few times. Here the CDR3 DNA reads TGTGCCAGCAGTTTTAGCCCAACGCAAGAGACCCAGTACTTC. This translates into CASSFSPTQETQYF. The V gene is TRBV12-3 or TRBV12-4, the J gene TRBJ2-5; D ambiguous. This CDR3 has 14 amino acids. Trimming took off 3 bases at V and 2 bases at J, with 10 bases between the two ends.

J is TRBJ2-3 and V is TRBV12-3 or TRBV12-4; 8 nucleotides line up with TRBD2. CDR3 length: 15 residues. The V and J ends lost 6 bases and 1 base, in that order; junction bases with no gene match: 6. The CDR3 sequence is CASSQAGARTDTQYF. The CDR3 nucleotides are TGTGCCAGCAGCCAAGCGGGGGCGCGCACAGATACGCAGTATTTT.